This passage covers 29 T cell receptor beta chains from one sample sequenced in a study of blood T cell repertoires in COVID-19. The assay was immunoSEQ multiplex PCR, and TCRdb's table has in-frame clones only and misses some. The table lists approximately 190,000 clones, 75% to 90% of them singletons, with around 6.9% in the top ten. Specimen: peripheral blood. The receptors were sampled from a man aged 60-69 years with acute or convalescent COVID-19.

The count of this clone is one. CDR3 sequence (DNA): TGTGCCAGCTCACCGACATCGGGGGGTGCAGAGACCCAGTACTTC. Protein: CASSPTSGGAETQYF. This chain joins TRBV18 and TRBJ2-5; 7 bases are shared with TRBD2. Germline V gene data show CDR1 as KGHSH and CDR2 as LQKENI. The length of the CDR3 is 15 residues. V shed 3 bases and J 4 bases; nucleotides not matched to a gene: 8.

The rearrangement uses TRBV9 and TRBJ2-3; TRBD2 aligns across 10 bases. CDR3 length: 15 amino acids. CDR1 SGDLS and CDR2 YYNGEE come from the germline V gene. With V trimmed by 2 bases and J by 4 bases, 4 bases remained unmatched. The chain's CDR3 is CASSVLAGVADTQYF. The CDR3 bases are TGTGCCAGCAGCGTGCTAGCGGGAGTTGCAGATACGCAGTATTTT.

This chain connects TRBV5-1 to TRBJ1-4, with 9 bases matching TRBD1. Germline-derived CDR1 and CDR2 are SGHRS and YFSETQ. V trimming: 4 bases; J trimming: 5 bases; junction bases outside the gene matches: 3. The CDR3 consists of 14 residues. The DNA for the CDR3 is TGCGCCAGCAGCACGGACAGGGGAAATGAAAAACTGTTTTTT. Translation gives CASSTDRGNEKLFF.

This chain connects TRBV3-1 (or the pseudogene TRBV3-2) to TRBJ2-1; TRBD2 agrees at 10 bases. The CDR3 runs to 19 residues. CDR1 is LGHDT and CDR2 is YNNKEL in the germline V gene (reference sequence). The J segment lost 8 bases and the V segment lost 4 bases, leaving 20 bases of the junction unmatched. CDR3 protein: CASSRELAGTRPRGDEQFF. The CDR3 DNA reads as TGTGCCAGCAGCCGGGAACTAGCGGGGACCCGCCCTCGGGGGGATGAGCAGTTCTTC.

V and J are TRBV5-1 and TRBJ2-1, with TRBD2 identical over 8 bases. This CDR3 has 17 residues. Germline V gene lookup returns CDR1 SGHRS and CDR2 YFSETQ. The junction had 10 bases not matched to a gene; V was cut back by 0 bases and J by 5 bases. CDR3 bases: TGCGCCAGCAGCTTGGTTTTGAGTAGCGGGGACCACAATGAGCAGTTCTTC. This translates into CASSLVLSSGDHNEQFF.

The CDR3 here is CASSLAHRGGYTF. The CDR3 DNA is TGTGCCAGCAGCTTGGCCCACAGGGGAGGCTACACCTTC. V usage is TRBV5-4 and J usage is TRBJ1-2, with 7 bases matching TRBD1. V lost 0 bases to trimming and J lost 8 bases; unmatched junction nucleotides: 4. Germline V gene data show CDR1 as SGHNT and CDR2 as YYREEE (reference sequence). The CDR3 sequence is 13 residues long.

J is TRBJ2-7 and V is TRBV20-1, with 7 bases lining up with TRBD1. V lost 8 bases and J lost 6; bases outside the gene matches: 4. This CDR3 is built from 10 residues. CDR1 is DFQATT, CDR2 SNEGSKA, per germline (reference sequence). The CDR3 loop is CSQGGIEQYF. The CDR3, as DNA: TGCAGTCAAGGGGGCATCGAGCAGTACTTC.

This chain joins TRBV18 and TRBJ2-1, with TRBD2 matching 10 bases. After removal of 0 bases from V and 3 bases from J, the junction contained 8 bases not matched to a gene. The germline gives CDR1 KGHSH, CDR2 LQKENI. The CDR3 is 18 amino acids. This CDR3 is CASSPPNSGGARYNEQFF. As DNA, the CDR3 is TGTGCCAGCTCACCACCGAACAGCGGGGGGGCCCGCTACAATGAGCAGTTCTTC.

The CDR3 loop is CASSMRLADYEQYF. The CDR3 DNA reads as TGCGCCAGCAGCATGCGACTAGCGGACTACGAGCAGTACTTC. The chain carries TRBV4-1 and TRBJ2-7, with TRBD2 matching over 9 bases. The trim removed 5 bases at V and 3 bases at J, leaving 5 bases unmatched. Germline CDR1 and CDR2: MGHRA and YSYEKL. The CDR3 runs to 14 residues.

The V and J genes are TRBV29-1 and TRBJ2-1; weak D call: TRBD1 (5 bases). CDR1 and CDR2 (germline): SQVTM, ANQGSEA. This CDR3 comprises 12 residues. V was cut by 2 bases and J by 4 bases, with 6 bases left in between. CDR3 amino acids: CSVEPGYNEQFF. Here the CDR3 DNA reads TGCAGCGTTGAACCAGGGTACAATGAGCAGTTCTTC.

The genes are TRBV9 and TRBJ1-3; D is unclear. Trimming stripped 5 bases from V and 2 bases from J, with 14 bases between. This CDR3 is 15 amino acids long. The V gene's germline CDR1 is SGDLS and CDR2 YYNGEE. CDR3 coding DNA: TGTGCCAGCAGAAGAGGCGCTCTTCCTGGAAACACCATATATTTT. It is translated as CASRRGALPGNTIYF.

The chain joins TRBV2 to TRBJ2-7; 14 nucleotides agree with TRBD2. Germline CDR1 is SNHLY and CDR2 is FYNNEI. V lost 5 bases to trimming and J lost 2 bases; unmatched junction nucleotides: 2. The CDR3 sequence is 15 residues long. CDR3 sequence: CASSRTSGRTYEQYF. The CDR3 DNA follows: TGTGCCAGCAGTCGGACTAGCGGGAGGACCTACGAGCAGTACTTC.

V is TRBV6-1 and J is TRBJ1-3, with a tentative D call TRBD1 (5 bases). Germline V gene sequence: CDR1 MNHNS, CDR2 SASEGT. This CDR3 comprises 16 residues. Trimming pared 3 bases from V and 0 bases from J, leaving 12 bases between. The CDR3 nucleotides read TGTGCCAGCAGTGAGACGTCAGGGTACTCTGGAAACACCATATATTTT. Its translation: CASSETSGYSGNTIYF.

The gene calls are TRBV27 and TRBJ1-5; D perhaps matches TRBD1 (5 bases). Looked up from germline, CDR1 is MNHEY and CDR2 is SMNVEV (reference sequence). V lost 4 bases to trimming and J lost 5 bases, with 9 bases between them. CDR3 length: 13 residues. Written as DNA, the CDR3 is TGTGCCAGCAGTTATCGGGGGGATCAGCCCCAGCATTTT. This encodes CASSYRGDQPQHF.

This clone has only one observation. DNA for the CDR3: TGTGCCAGCAGCAAAGCGCAGGACAGGGGGCGCGACTATGGCTACACCTTC. Its translation is CASSKAQDRGRDYGYTF. The chain joins TRBV21-1 to TRBJ1-2; the DNA was not used to check the table's D call, TRBD1. TRBV21-1 is recorded as a pseudogene. The CDR3 extends over 17 amino acids.

The CDR3 spells CASSDRGRADIEAFF. CDR3 nucleotide sequence: TGTGCCAGTAGTGACCGCGGCAGGGCAGATATTGAAGCTTTCTTT. V gene TRBV19 combines with J gene TRBJ1-1; perhaps TRBD1 as D (5 bases). V lost 5 bases to trimming and J lost 7 bases, with 20 bases between them. From germline, CDR1 is LNHDA and CDR2 SQIVND (reference sequence). The CDR3 is made up of 15 amino acids.

V and J are TRBV2 and TRBJ2-3; TRBD2 agrees at 10 bases. V dropped 5 bases and J dropped 6; count of bases not matched to a gene: 11. CDR1 SNHLY and CDR2 FYNNEI come from the germline V gene. CDR3 length: 16 amino acids. The CDR3 DNA sequence: TGTGCCAGCAGTCATGAGCGGGAGGGATTTAGTGATACGCAGTATTTT. Translation gives CASSHEREGFSDTQYF.

This chain uses TRBV2 with TRBJ2-3, with 7 bases aligning to TRBD2. The germline CDR1 and CDR2 sequences are SNHLY and FYNNEI. The CDR3 is 15 amino acids. The V gene end was trimmed by 5 bases and the J gene end by 2 bases; junction bases not matched to a gene: 7. CDR3 sequence (DNA): TGTGCCAGCAGTCGTTCTAGCGGCTTCACAGATACGCAGTATTTT. Its translation is CASSRSSGFTDTQYF.

The rearrangement links TRBV3-1 (or the pseudogene TRBV3-2) to TRBJ1-5, with TRBD1 matching 7 bases. V dropped 5 bases and J dropped 6; count of bases not matched to a gene: 7. There are 14 residues in the CDR3. Germline values: CDR1 LGHDT, CDR2 YNNKEL (reference sequence). CDR3 sequence: CASSIDRVAQPQHF. Here the CDR3 DNA reads TGTGCCAGCAGCATTGACAGGGTGGCTCAGCCCCAGCATTTT.

The V call is TRBV11-3, the J call TRBJ2-3, with 9 bases lining up with TRBD1. The CDR3 covers 15 residues. The trim removed 2 bases at V and 1 base at J, leaving 1 base unmatched. Germline CDR1 SGHNT, CDR2 YENEEA. CDR3 in DNA: TGTGCCAGCAGCTTAAGGACAGGGGGCACAGATACGCAGTATTTT. This translates into CASSLRTGGTDTQYF.

V and J are TRBV5-1 and TRBJ2-1; 7 bases match TRBD2. The junction had 3 bases not matched to a gene; V was cut back by 0 bases and J by 0 bases. Per germline, CDR1 SGHRS and CDR2 YFSETQ. The CDR3 has 16 residues. The CDR3 reads CASSLVSGYSYNEQFF. DNA for the CDR3: TGCGCCAGCAGCTTGGTTAGCGGGTACTCCTACAATGAGCAGTTCTTC.

This clone was detected only a few times. The chain joins TRBV5-1 to TRBJ2-2; 7 bases map to TRBD2. Germline CDR1 SGHRS, CDR2 YFSETQ. The CDR3 covers 17 residues. Trimming at V came to 0 bases and at J to 7 bases, leaving 12 bases not matched to a gene. CDR3 region: CASSLDGTRERVGELFF. CDR3 sequence (DNA): TGCGCCAGCAGCTTGGACGGGACGCGGGAGAGAGTCGGGGAGCTGTTTTTT.

V is TRBV2 and J is TRBJ1-6; D might be TRBD1 (5 bases). This CDR3 has 14 amino acids. V shed 11 bases and J shed 6 bases, with 17 bases lying between them. The germline V gene has CDR1 SNHLY and CDR2 FYNNEI. CDR3 region: CASEQEQFNSPLHF. The CDR3 region has the DNA TGTGCCTCCGAACAGGAACAATTTAATTCACCCCTCCACTTT.

V and J are TRBV6-1 and TRBJ2-3; a weak D match, TRBD2 (6 bases). CDR3 length: 17 amino acids. The germline V and J ends were trimmed by 2 bases and 6 bases, with 21 bases remaining between them. Germline-derived CDR1 and CDR2 are MNHNS and SASEGT. CDR3 residues: CASSERVAVLILDTQYF. CDR3 coding DNA: TGTGCCAGCAGTGAAAGGGTAGCGGTGCTCATTTTGGATACGCAGTATTTT.

This clone occurred a few times. CDR3 sequence (DNA): TGTGCCACGGGACAGGGTGTCCCAGATACGCAGTATTTT. Translated, it gives CATGQGVPDTQYF. The chain links TRBV24-1 to TRBJ2-3; 9 bases map to TRBD1. CDR1 KGHDR and CDR2 SFDVKD come from the germline V gene. Trimming cost V 10 bases and J 4 bases; bases outside gene matches: 5. The CDR3 sequence is 13 residues long.

The chain joins TRBV18 to TRBJ2-1; 10 bases map to TRBD2. V was clipped by 5 bases and J by 5 bases; unmatched bases: 9. This CDR3 has 16 amino acids. Per germline, CDR1 KGHSH and CDR2 LQKENI. CDR3 in amino acids: CASSSTSSGGNNEQFF. In DNA form, the CDR3 reads TGTGCCAGCTCATCGACTTCTAGCGGGGGAAACAATGAGCAGTTCTTC.

V usage is TRBV4-3 and J usage is TRBJ1-6, with 8 positions matching TRBD1. The V and J ends lost 0 bases and 9 bases, in that order; junction bases with no gene match: 13. This CDR3 comprises 18 residues. From germline, CDR1 is LGHNA and CDR2 YSLEER. DNA for the CDR3: TGCGCCAGCAGCCAAGAATTGTCCTCGACAGGGGTGGGTTCACCCCTCCACTTT. Translation: CASSQELSSTGVGSPLHF.

This sequence joins TRBV10-2 and TRBJ1-3; no reliable D call. The V gene lost 6 bases and the J gene lost 0 bases, with 9 bases spanning the gap. Germline V lookup: CDR1 WSHSY, CDR2 SAAADI. The CDR3 has 14 residues. The CDR3 reads CASRVGGSGNTIYF. CDR3 bases: TGCGCCAGCAGAGTAGGAGGCTCTGGAAACACCATATATTTT.

The chain joins TRBV5-8 to TRBJ1-4, with D hard to call. Germline V CDR1 and CDR2: SGHTS, YDEGEE. V lost 1 base to trimming and J lost 4 bases, with 11 bases between them. The CDR3 is made up of 15 amino acids. CDR3 sequence: CASSLLEQLNEKLFF. The CDR3, as DNA: TGTGCCAGCAGCTTGCTGGAACAGCTTAATGAAAAACTGTTTTTT.